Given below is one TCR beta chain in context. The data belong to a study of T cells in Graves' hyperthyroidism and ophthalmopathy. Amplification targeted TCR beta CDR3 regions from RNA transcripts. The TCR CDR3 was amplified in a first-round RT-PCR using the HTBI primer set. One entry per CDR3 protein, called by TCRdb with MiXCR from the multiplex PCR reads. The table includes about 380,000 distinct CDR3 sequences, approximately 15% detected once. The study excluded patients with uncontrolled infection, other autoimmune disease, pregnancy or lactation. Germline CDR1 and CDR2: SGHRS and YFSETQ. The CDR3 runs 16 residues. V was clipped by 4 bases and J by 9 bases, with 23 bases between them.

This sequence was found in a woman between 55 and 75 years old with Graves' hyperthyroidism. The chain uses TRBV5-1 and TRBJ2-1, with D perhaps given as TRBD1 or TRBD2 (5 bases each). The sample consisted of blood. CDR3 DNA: TGCGCCAGCAGCGAGTCTGGGACGACCACCCACAGTGAGCAGTTCTTC. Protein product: CASSESGTTTHSEQFF. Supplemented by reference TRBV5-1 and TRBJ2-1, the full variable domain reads KAGVTQTPRYLIKTRGQQVTLSCSPISGHRSVSWYQQTPGQGLQFLFEYFSETQRNKGNFPGRFSGRQFSNSRSEMNVSTLELGDSALYLCASSESGTTTHSEQFFGPGTRLTVL.